Below are 11 T cell receptor beta chains sequenced from a single sample in a study of T cell responses to AZD1222 COVID-19 vaccine. Sequencing used immunoSEQ multiplex PCR; TCRdb keeps in-frame clones, though not all of them. Of about 200,000 clones listed, 80% to 95% are singletons. The sample in question was peripheral blood, obtained 28 days after the second AZD1222 dose. The origin of the receptors is an adult who received the AZD1222 COVID-19 vaccine.

V and J are TRBV10-2 and TRBJ1-2; D is perhaps TRBD1 (5 bases). Germline V gives CDR1 WSHSY, CDR2 SAAADI. V lost 4 bases and J lost 6, with 18 bases in between. The CDR3 consists of 15 residues. The CDR3 loop reads CASSGTQGYLHGYTF. The CDR3 DNA sequence: TGCGCCAGCAGTGGGACCCAGGGATACTTGCATGGCTACACCTTC.

This chain uses TRBV2 with TRBJ1-4; D uncertain. V was clipped by 5 bases and J by 5 bases, with 12 bases between them. This CDR3 spans 14 amino acids. Looked up from germline, CDR1 is SNHLY and CDR2 is FYNNEI. CDR3 coding DNA: TGTGCCAGCAGTTACGCGACGTTCAATGAAAAACTGTTTTTT. This codes for CASSYATFNEKLFF.

The chain joins TRBV4-1 to TRBJ1-1; the D is unclear. V was shortened by 4 bases and J by 4 bases, with 16 bases between the two germline ends. The CDR3 is 15 residues long. Looked up from germline, CDR1 is MGHRA and CDR2 is YSYEKL. CDR3 sequence: CASSPFSAAGTEAFF. CDR3 sequence (DNA): TGCGCCAGCAGCCCCTTTTCGGCGGCCGGCACTGAAGCTTTCTTT.

The chain is built from TRBV7-3 and TRBJ2-1; 11 bases are a match to TRBD2. The germline V gene encodes CDR1 SGHTA and CDR2 FQGTGA. CDR3 size: 17 residues. V lost 5 bases and J lost 5; bases outside the gene matches: 11. CDR3 DNA sequence: TGTGCCAGCAGCCTATTCGGGACTAGCGGAGTTAACAATGAGCAGTTCTTC. It encodes CASSLFGTSGVNNEQFF.

Details on this clone: The limits of the CDR3 on the DNA are not certain, so only TCRdb's listed CDR3 is given. The CDR3 loop reads CASSKTGFGRGASAGELFF. The chain is built from TRBV21-1 and TRBJ2-2; the listed D gene, TRBD2, was not tested against the DNA. TRBV21-1 is given as a pseudogene. The CDR3 spans 19 amino acids, including both terminal residues.

This clone came up once. The chain has TRBV7-3 and TRBJ1-1; tentatively, D is TRBD1 (5 bases). V was pared by 5 bases and J by 5 bases, with 15 bases between. The length of the CDR3 is 14 residues. The germline V gene encodes CDR1 SGHTA and CDR2 FQGTGA. The CDR3 nucleotides are TGTGCCAGCAGCGTCGACAGCAGAGGGACTGAAGCTTTCTTT. Amino acids: CASSVDSRGTEAFF. Full variable domain (rest looked up from reference TRBV7-3 and TRBJ1-1): GAGVSQTPSNKVTEKGKYVELRCDPISGHTALYWYRQSLGQGPEFLIYFQGTGAADDSGLPNDRFFAVRPEGSVSTLKIQRTERGDSAVYLCASSVDSRGTEAFFGQGTRLTVV.

The chain joins TRBV6-2 or TRBV6-3 to TRBJ1-2, with 7 bases that match TRBD1. Unmatched junction bases numbered 6, after V lost 4 bases and J lost 13 bases. The germline gives CDR1 MNHEY, CDR2 SVGEGT. The CDR3 spans 11 residues. The chain's CDR3 is CASSFRGGSTF. The CDR3 DNA reads as TGTGCCAGCAGTTTCAGGGGGGGATCCACCTTC.

This chain joins TRBV4-3 and TRBJ2-5; the D is unclear. This CDR3 contains 13 residues. Per germline, CDR1 LGHNA and CDR2 YSLEER. V was cut by 1 base and J by 2 bases, with 5 bases left in between. The CDR3 DNA sequence: TGCGCCAGCAGCCAAGCAGATCAAGAGACCCAGTACTTC. Amino acids: CASSQADQETQYF.

The CDR3 reads CASSQEQRMAGRGISGNTIYF. The CDR3 nucleotides are TGCGCCAGCAGCCAGGAGCAACGAATGGCGGGACGGGGAATCTCTGGAAACACCATATATTTT. The genes are TRBV4-3 and TRBJ1-3; TRBD1 might be the D (5 bases). The ends were cut back, 3 bases at V and 0 bases at J, with 27 bases in the middle. Germline values: CDR1 LGHNA, CDR2 YSLEER. The CDR3 runs to 21 residues.

This clone has ten or more counts. The chain has TRBV2 and TRBJ1-6; no firm D call. The CDR3 runs to 13 residues. Germline assignment: CDR1 SNHLY and CDR2 FYNNEI. Trimming shortened V by 7 bases and J by 5 bases, and 9 bases separated the two germline ends. The DNA for the CDR3 is TGTGCCAGCAAGTTTGAGAATAATTCACCCCTCCACTTT. It specifies CASKFENNSPLHF.

The gene calls are TRBV27 and TRBJ1-5; D uncertain. The V end was cut by 8 bases, the J end by 0 bases, with 8 bases between. CDR1 is MNHEY and CDR2 is SMNVEV in the germline V gene (reference sequence). The CDR3 extends over 13 amino acids. CDR3 protein: CASGSYSNQPQHF. DNA for the CDR3: TGTGCCAGCGGCTCTTATAGCAATCAGCCCCAGCATTTT.